The sequence of this T cell receptor beta chain was determined in a study of blood T cell repertoires in COVID-19. The J segment lost 7 bases and the V segment lost 4 bases, leaving 21 bases of the junction unmatched. This CDR3 region has 21 residues. Per the study methods: Reference gene primers were amplified, and this amplification served to estimate nucleated cell counts. Assay used: immunoSEQ multiplex PCR; TCRdb lists only in-frame clones, some missing. D and trimming were read from the DNA, whereas the V and J calls and clone size are those reported in that table. Of 40,000 or so clones listed, 79% were seen once; the top ten hold about a quarter.

The sequencing sample was made of peripheral blood. The J gene is TRBJ2-1, the V gene TRBV23-1; TRBD2 matches 14 bases. TRBV23-1 is treated as an ORF (open reading frame) with a function not yet certain. This TCR was recovered from an older man with acute or convalescent COVID-19. DNA for the CDR3: TGCGCCAGCAGTCGCTCTTCGTGGGGGACTAGCGGGAGTATAATTAAAAATGAGCAGTTCTTC. It encodes CASSRSSWGTSGSIIKNEQFF.